This TCR beta chain derives from a study of T cells in Graves' hyperthyroidism and ophthalmopathy. General observations from the study: Most thyroid clonotypes expanded above 0.001 appeared in blood too. A 13 V-J signature model discriminated ophthalmopathy versus stable hyperthyroidism.

The investigators amplified TCR beta CDR3 regions from RNA transcripts. The HTBI primer set drove a first-round RT-PCR of the TCR CDR3. One entry per CDR3 protein results from TCRdb running MiXCR on the multiplex PCR reads. The data contain about 410,000 distinct CDR3 sequences, roughly 15% of them singletons. Every diagnosis used clinical symptoms, serum thyroxine and TRAb, thyroid ultrasound and orbital computed tomography. A roughly 10 ml volume of fresh peripheral blood provided the PBMCs. The germline V gene encodes CDR1 LNHDA and CDR2 SQIVND (reference sequence). The CDR3 has 16 residues. The V gene lost 1 base and the J gene lost 3 bases, with 13 bases spanning the gap. Notes on this clonotype: Its antigen is not known.

This chain uses TRBV19 with TRBJ2-1, with D perhaps matching TRBD1 (6 bases). This sequence was found in a man aged 18 to 29 with Graves' ophthalmopathy. Input material: blood. The CDR3 protein is CASSIGGQTIYNEQFF. The DNA of the CDR3 is TGTGCCAGTAGTATAGGGGGACAAACCATCTACAATGAGCAGTTCTTC.